This entry features one TCR beta chain sequence. The V end was cut by 3 bases, the J end by 6 bases, with 12 bases between. Germline CDR1 MGHDK, CDR2 SYGVNS. CDR3 length: 14 residues. The data derive from a study of blood T cell repertoires in COVID-19. Per the original data handling: Amplification of reference gene primers was used by the study to estimate nucleated cell counts. The table came from immunoSEQ multiplex PCR; TCRdb's copy has only in-frame clones and leaves some out. V and J calls and clone size follow that table, whereas D and trimming were derived from the DNA. This table holds around 200,000 clones, roughly three quarters found once.

The chain recombines TRBV25-1 with TRBJ1-5; D is unclear. Sequencing used peripheral blood. The sequence was obtained from a middle-aged woman with COVID-19, enrolled during active disease. CDR3 in amino acids: CASSELKESQPQHF. The CDR3 DNA follows: TGTGCCAGCAGTGAGCTCAAGGAGAGTCAGCCCCAGCATTTT.